This entry concerns a single T cell receptor beta chain. This sample is drawn from a study of T cells in narcolepsy. The method was immunoSEQ multiplex PCR; TCRdb's version includes in-frame clones alone and lacks a portion of them. The sample includes about 30,000 clones, about 80% of them seen just once. The CDR3 covers 11 residues. Germline V gene sequence: CDR1 MNHEY, CDR2 SVGAGI. The V and J ends lost 5 bases and 13 bases, in that order; junction bases with no gene match: 7. The chain joins TRBV6-5 to TRBJ2-5; the match to TRBD1 covers 7 bases. This receptor was taken from a human donor with narcolepsy. The sample comprised CD45RA- memory CD4+ T cells from PBMCs. The CDR3 nucleotides are TGTGCCAGCAGTGACCCGACAGGGCGGTACTTC. The encoded protein is CASSDPTGRYF.